These T cell receptor beta chains were read from a single sample in a study of blood T cell repertoires in COVID-19. The table came from immunoSEQ multiplex PCR; TCRdb's copy has only in-frame clones and leaves some out. Of 300,000 to 500,000 clones listed, around 90% are singletons. The sample comprised PBMCs or T cells enriched from blood (not recorded which). The receptors come from a woman aged 40 to 55 with acute COVID-19. CDR3s include the opening cysteine and the closing phenylalanine or tryptophan. A D gene is named only where the DNA matches it firmly. Size values are once, few and many counts, or a class for expanded clones, and some rows have none.

d_call	v_call	clone_size	j_call	cdr3_nt	cdr3_aa
-	TRBV10-2	few	TRBJ1-2	TGCGCCAGCAGTACGGGACTTCACTATGGCTACACCTTC	CASSTGLHYGYTF
-	TRBV2	-	TRBJ2-7	TGTGCCAGCAACCGGGGCGGGAACGAGCAGTACTTC	CASNRGGNEQYF
-	TRBV7-9	-	TRBJ1-2	TGTGCCAGCAGCCTATACTATGGCTACACCTTC	CASSLYYGYTF
-	TRBV15	-	TRBJ2-5	TGTGCCACCAGCAGGGCAAATACAGGCCCCCAAGAGACCCAGTACTTC	CATSRANTGPQETQYF
TRBD1	TRBV5-5	once	TRBJ1-2	TGTGCCAGCAGTTCCGGGACAGGGACTAACTATGGCTACACCTTC	CASSSGTGTNYGYTF
-	TRBV29-1	-	TRBJ1-2	TGCAGCGTTGAATCCGGGGATGGCTACACCTTC	CSVESGDGYTF
TRBD2	TRBV4-1	-	TRBJ2-1	TGCGCCAGCAGCCAAGCGACTAGCGGGGGGGCGTCCGATGAGCAGTTCTTC	CASSQATSGGASDEQFF
TRBD1	TRBV5-1	-	TRBJ1-5	TGCGCCAGCAGCTCCGGACAGGGGGGTCAGCCCCAGCATTTT	CASSSGQGGQPQHF
TRBD2	TRBV7-6	-	TRBJ2-5	TGTGCCAGCAGCTTCGCGTTGGGACTAACCCAAGAGACCCAGTACTTC	CASSFALGLTQETQYF
-	TRBV2	-	TRBJ2-3	TGTGCCAGCCAAAAGGACAGCACCTCCAGCACAGATACGCAGTATTTT	CASQKDSTSSTDTQYF
TRBD2	TRBV2	few	TRBJ2-3	TGTGCCAGCATGGAGACTAGCTTATCAGATACGCAGTATTTT	CASMETSLSDTQYF
-	TRBV19	-	TRBJ2-6	TGTGCCAGTACCCCGGGGACTGTAGCTGGGGCCAACGTCCTGACTTTC	CASTPGTVAGANVLTF
TRBD1	TRBV11-2	-	TRBJ1-2	TGTGCCAGCAGCTTATGGGACAGATCTTACACCTTC	CASSLWDRSYTF
TRBD1	TRBV7-2	-	TRBJ1-4	TGTGCCAGCAGCGTGACAGGGGCGGGTGAAAAACTGTTTTTT	CASSVTGAGEKLFF
-	TRBV11-3	-	TRBJ1-1	TGTGCCAGCGAAGGGGGCACTGAAGCTTTCTTT	CASEGGTEAFF
-	TRBV12-3/TRBV12-4	-	TRBJ1-1	TGTGCCAGCAGTTTAGTCAGGGCTACTGAAGCTTTCTTT	CASSLVRATEAFF
-	TRBV6-5	-	TRBJ1-3	TGTGCCAGCAGCCCCCAAGGAGGCTCTGGAAACACCATATATTTT	CASSPQGGSGNTIYF
-	TRBV27	-	TRBJ1-1	TGTGCCAGCAGTTTAGATTATCAGTCCCGGGGAGCTTTCTTT	CASSLDYQSRGAFF
-	TRBV19	-	TRBJ2-6	TGTGCCAGTAGTAGGAGGGCTCTCCTCTCTGGGGCCAACGTCCTGACTTTC	CASSRRALLSGANVLTF
TRBD1	TRBV5-1	-	TRBJ2-7	TGCGCCAGCAGCAGGGAACAGGGGGCGCGAGAGCAGTACTTC	CASSREQGAREQYF
-	TRBV2	few	TRBJ2-7	TGTGCCAGCAGTGGACAGATCCGCTCCTACGAGCAGTACTTC	CASSGQIRSYEQYF
TRBD1	TRBV4-1	few	TRBJ1-2	TGCGCCAGCAGCCTTACCCTCGACAGGGAGGCTGGCTACACCTTC	CASSLTLDREAGYTF
TRBD1	TRBV5-6	-	TRBJ2-2	TGTGCCTCGCACAGGGGTACGAACACCGGGGAGCTGTTTTTT	CASHRGTNTGELFF
TRBD1	TRBV3-1/TRBV3-2	-	TRBJ1-2	TGTGCCAGCAGCCAAGGGGGACAGGGGCTCTCCTACACCTTC	CASSQGGQGLSYTF
-	TRBV5-8	-	TRBJ2-7	TGTGCCAGCAGCTTGTTGGGCAAAGGGAGTTACGAGCAGTACTTC	CASSLLGKGSYEQYF
-	TRBV5-5	-	TRBJ1-3	TGTGCCAGCAGCCGAGGGGGGGTTGGAAACACCATATATTTT	CASSRGGVGNTIYF
-	TRBV5-4	-	TRBJ2-2	TGTGCCAGCAGCCCCCCAAACCCGGACACCGGGGAGCTGTTTTTT	CASSPPNPDTGELFF
-	TRBV11-2	-	TRBJ2-3	TGTGCCAGCAGCTTACGAATGGCGGGCCGCACAGATACGCAGTATTTT	CASSLRMAGRTDTQYF
-	TRBV14	-	TRBJ1-1	TGTGCCAGCAGCCAACAGGCGGGGAACACTGAAGCTTTCTTT	CASSQQAGNTEAFF